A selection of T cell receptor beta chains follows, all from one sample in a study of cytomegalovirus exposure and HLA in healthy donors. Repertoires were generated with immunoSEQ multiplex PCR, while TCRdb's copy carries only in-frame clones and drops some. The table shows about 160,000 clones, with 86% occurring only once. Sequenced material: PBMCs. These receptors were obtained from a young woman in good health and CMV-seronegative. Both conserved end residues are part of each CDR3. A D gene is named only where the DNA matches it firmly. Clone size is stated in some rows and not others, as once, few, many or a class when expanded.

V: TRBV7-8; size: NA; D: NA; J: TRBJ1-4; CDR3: CASSLVVGTNEKLFF; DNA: TGTGCCAGCAGCTTAGTAGTTGGAACTAATGAAAAACTGTTTTTT
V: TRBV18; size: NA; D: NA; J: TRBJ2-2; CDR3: CASSPREPRTGELFF; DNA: TGTGCCAGCTCTCCACGGGAGCCGAGGACCGGGGAGCTGTTTTTT
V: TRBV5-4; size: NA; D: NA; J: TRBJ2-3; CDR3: CASSLTTASTDTQYF; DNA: TGTGCCAGCAGCCTAACGACAGCTAGCACAGATACGCAGTATTTT
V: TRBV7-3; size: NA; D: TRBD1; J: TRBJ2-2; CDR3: CASSSWDREGTGELFF; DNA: TGTGCCAGCAGCTCCTGGGACAGGGAAGGCACCGGGGAGCTGTTTTTT
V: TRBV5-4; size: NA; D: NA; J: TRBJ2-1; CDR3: CASSLEQGPPNEQFF; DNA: TGTGCCAGCAGCCTGGAGCAGGGGCCACCTAATGAGCAGTTCTTC
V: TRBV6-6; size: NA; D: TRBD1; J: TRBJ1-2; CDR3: CASISHLTGGSGYTF; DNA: TGTGCCAGCATCTCTCACCTTACAGGGGGCAGTGGCTACACCTTC
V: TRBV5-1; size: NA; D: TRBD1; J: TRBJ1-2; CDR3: CASSLDRGYIGYTF; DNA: TGCGCCAGCAGTCTCGACAGGGGTTATATCGGCTACACCTTC
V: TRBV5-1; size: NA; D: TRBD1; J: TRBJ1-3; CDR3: CASSPGTEGNTIYF; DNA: TGCGCCAGCAGCCCCGGGACAGAAGGAAACACCATATATTTT
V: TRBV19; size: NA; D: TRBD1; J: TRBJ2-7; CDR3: CASSSWDRGLYEQYF; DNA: TGTGCCAGTAGTTCCTGGGACAGGGGGCTCTACGAGCAGTACTTC
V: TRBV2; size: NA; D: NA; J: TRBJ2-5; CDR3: CASRRGPQETQYF; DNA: TGTGCCAGCAGGCGGGGGCCCCAAGAGACCCAGTACTTC
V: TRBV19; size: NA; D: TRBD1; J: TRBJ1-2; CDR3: CASTTDRGHGYTF; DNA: TGTGCCAGTACCACCGACAGGGGTCACGGCTACACCTTC
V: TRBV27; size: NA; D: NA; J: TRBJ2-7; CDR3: CASSSDSSYEQYF; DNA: TGTGCCAGCAGTTCCGACAGCTCCTACGAGCAGTACTTC
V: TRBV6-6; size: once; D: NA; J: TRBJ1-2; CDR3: CASIMGGGYYGYTF; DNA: TGTGCCAGCATCATGGGAGGGGGTTACTATGGCTACACCTTC
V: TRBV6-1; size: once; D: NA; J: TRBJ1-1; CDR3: CASVRTVEAFF; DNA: TGTGCCAGCGTCCGGACAGTTGAAGCTTTCTTT
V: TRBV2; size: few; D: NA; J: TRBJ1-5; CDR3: CASTEGSEPQHF; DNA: TGTGCCAGCACCGAGGGTTCGGAGCCCCAGCATTTT
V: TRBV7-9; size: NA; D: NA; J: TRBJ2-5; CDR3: CASSRLQETQYF; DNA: TGTGCCAGCAGCCGTCTACAAGAGACCCAGTACTTC
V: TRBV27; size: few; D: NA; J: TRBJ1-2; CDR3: CASSLRVPGGYGYTF; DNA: TGTGCCAGCAGTCTCCGAGTCCCGGGGGGTTATGGCTACACCTTC
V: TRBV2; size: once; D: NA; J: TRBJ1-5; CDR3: CASSERRDQPQHF; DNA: TGTGCCAGCAGTGAAAGGAGGGATCAGCCCCAGCATTTT
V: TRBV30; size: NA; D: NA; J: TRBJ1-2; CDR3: CAWTGRANGYTF; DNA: TGTGCCTGGACGGGCAGGGCAAATGGCTACACCTTC
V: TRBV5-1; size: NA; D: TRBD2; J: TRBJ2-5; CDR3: CASSLGAGGPETQYF; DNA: TGCGCCAGCAGCTTGGGAGCGGGGGGGCCGGAGACCCAGTACTTC
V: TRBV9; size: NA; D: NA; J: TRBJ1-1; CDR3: CASSVVGLNQKNFF; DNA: TGTGCCAGCAGCGTAGTGGGCCTTAATCAGAAGAATTTCTTT
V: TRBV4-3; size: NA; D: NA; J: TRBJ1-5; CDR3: CASSQVAGGMGQPQHF; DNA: TGCGCCAGCAGCCAAGTTGCGGGGGGCATGGGGCAGCCCCAGCATTTT
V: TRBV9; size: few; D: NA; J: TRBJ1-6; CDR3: CASSGTEYNSPLHF; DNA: TGTGCCAGCAGCGGGACAGAATATAATTCACCCCTCCACTTT
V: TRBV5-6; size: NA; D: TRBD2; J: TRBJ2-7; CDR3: CASSLAGGAYEQYF; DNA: TGTGCCAGCAGCTTAGCGGGAGGGGCCTACGAGCAGTACTTC
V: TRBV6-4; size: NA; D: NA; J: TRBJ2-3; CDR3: CASSDSRYTQYF; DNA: TGTGCCAGCAGTGACTCGAGATATACGCAGTATTTT
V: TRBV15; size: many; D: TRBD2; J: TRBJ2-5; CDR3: CATSRSGRAETQYF; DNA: TGTGCCACCAGCAGAAGCGGGAGGGCAGAGACCCAGTACTTC
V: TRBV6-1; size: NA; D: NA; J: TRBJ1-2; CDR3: CATAPLNYGYTF; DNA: TGTGCCACCGCGCCCCTTAACTATGGCTACACCTTC
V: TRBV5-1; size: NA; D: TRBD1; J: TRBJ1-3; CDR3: CASSFWGTGAGNTIYF; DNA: TGCGCCAGCAGCTTTTGGGGTACAGGGGCTGGAAACACCATATATTTT
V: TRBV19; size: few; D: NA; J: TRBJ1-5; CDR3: CASSSWTGNQPQHF; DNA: TGTGCCAGTAGTTCTTGGACAGGCAATCAGCCCCAGCATTTT
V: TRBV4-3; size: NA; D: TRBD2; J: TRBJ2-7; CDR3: CASSQDIKIAGGGDYEQYF; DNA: TGCGCCAGCAGCCAAGACATAAAGATAGCGGGAGGGGGGGATTACGAGCAGTACTTC
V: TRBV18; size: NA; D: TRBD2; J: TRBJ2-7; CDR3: CASSPGERGNYEQYF; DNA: TGTGCCAGCTCACCTGGAGAGCGGGGTAACTACGAGCAGTACTTC
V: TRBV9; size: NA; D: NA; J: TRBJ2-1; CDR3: CASSYKYNEQFF; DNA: TGTGCCAGCAGCTACAAGTACAATGAGCAGTTCTTC
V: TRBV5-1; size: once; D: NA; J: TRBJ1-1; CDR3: CASRWGERTEAFF; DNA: TGCGCCAGCAGGTGGGGGGAGAGGACTGAAGCTTTCTTT
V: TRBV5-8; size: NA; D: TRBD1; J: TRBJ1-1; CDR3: CASSLSGGTGRAFF; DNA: TGTGCCAGCAGCTTGTCCGGGGGGACAGGCCGAGCTTTCTTT
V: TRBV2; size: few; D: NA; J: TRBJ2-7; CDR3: CASSVAYEQYF; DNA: TGTGCCAGCAGTGTCGCCTACGAGCAGTACTTC
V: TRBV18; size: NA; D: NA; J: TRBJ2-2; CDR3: CASSPLATGNTGELFF; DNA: TGTGCCAGCTCACCACTGGCCACGGGAAACACCGGGGAGCTGTTTTTT
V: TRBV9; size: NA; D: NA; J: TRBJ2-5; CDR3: CASSAGETQYF; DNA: TGTGCCAGCAGCGCCGGAGAGACCCAGTACTTC
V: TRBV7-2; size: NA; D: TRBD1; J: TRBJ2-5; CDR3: CASSSSGGRETQYF; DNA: TGTGCCAGCAGCTCGTCAGGGGGCAGAGAGACCCAGTACTTC
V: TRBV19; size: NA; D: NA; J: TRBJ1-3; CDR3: CASSKGEVDTIYF; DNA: TGTGCCAGTAGTAAAGGGGAGGTGGACACCATATATTTT
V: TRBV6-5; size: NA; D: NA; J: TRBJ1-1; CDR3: CASSYSSRSNTEAFF; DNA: TGTGCCAGCAGTTACTCGTCCAGGTCAAACACTGAAGCTTTCTTT
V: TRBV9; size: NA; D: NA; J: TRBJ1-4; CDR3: CASSSAREDNEKLFF; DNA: TGTGCCAGCAGCTCTGCTCGGGAGGATAATGAAAAACTGTTTTTT
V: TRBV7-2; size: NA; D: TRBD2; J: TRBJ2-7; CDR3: CASSLLAGTTMSPNKQYF; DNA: TGTGCCAGCAGCTTGCTAGCGGGAACGACCATGAGTCCCAACAAGCAGTACTTC